A single sample is the source of the 6 T cell receptor beta chains below, sequenced in a study of blood T cells in healthy people across ages. With a J-beta primer mix and a sample-barcoded 5' primer, a second PCR ran roughly 6 to 12 cycles. TCRdb re-called the 5' RACE reads through MiXCR, storing one row per CDR3 protein. The sample lists about 1.4 million distinct CDR3 sequences; roughly 64% were seen once. Sequenced sample: blood. The receptors stem from a man in his late teens or twenties in good health.

This clonotype was seen a few times. The chain uses TRBV27 and TRBJ2-7, with D perhaps being TRBD1 or TRBD2 (5 bases each). From germline, CDR1 is MNHEY and CDR2 SMNVEV (reference sequence). The V end was cut by 2 bases, the J end by 5 bases, with 16 bases between. This CDR3 has 15 residues. The CDR3 nucleotides are TGTGCCAGCAGTTTAAGGGGAGCCTTCTGGGACGAGCAGTACTTC. Translating gives CASSLRGAFWDEQYF.

V and J are TRBV3-1 and TRBJ2-1, with unresolved D. The CDR3 contains 17 residues. V was shortened by 0 bases and J by 3 bases, with 15 bases between the two germline ends. Per germline, CDR1 LGHDT and CDR2 YNNKEL (reference sequence). This CDR3 reads CASSQDSRVPRYNEQFF. CDR3 nucleotides: TGTGCCAGCAGCCAAGACAGTCGCGTCCCCCGCTACAATGAGCAGTTCTTC.

The V and J genes are TRBV6-6 and TRBJ2-7; a weak D match, TRBD1 (7 bases). Trimming took 2 bases from V and 1 from J, leaving 15 bases between them. Germline CDR1 is MNHNY and CDR2 is SVGAGI (reference sequence). The CDR3 length is 16 residues. CDR3 protein: CASSYGGTVQSYEQYF. Here the CDR3 DNA reads TGTGCCAGCAGTTACGGCGGGACAGTTCAGTCCTACGAGCAGTACTTC.

The chain links TRBV29-1 to TRBJ2-4, with D unclear. Germline V gene lookup returns CDR1 SQVTM and CDR2 ANQGSEA. CDR3 length equals 10 residues. Trimming removed 6 bases from V and 13 bases from J, with 13 bases in between. CDR3 sequence reads: CSVRPTEQYF. CDR3 in DNA: TGCAGCGTAAGACCGACGGAGCAGTACTTC.

This clonotype has just a few counts. CDR3 loop: CASSYSRTGNRREQYF. The DNA for the CDR3 is TGTGCCAGCAGTTACTCAAGGACAGGGAACAGGAGGGAGCAGTACTTC. V gene TRBV6-5 combines with J gene TRBJ2-7, with TRBD1 identical over 8 bases. The junction had 11 bases not matched to a gene; V was cut back by 0 bases and J by 7 bases. This CDR3 is built from 16 residues. Germline-derived CDR1 and CDR2 are MNHEY and SVGAGI.

The V and J genes are TRBV4-3 and TRBJ2-3, with D maybe TRBD1 (6 bases). The CDR3 runs 19 residues. Trimming took off 0 bases at V and 2 bases at J, with 21 bases between the two ends. Germline V gene data show CDR1 as LGHNA and CDR2 as YSLEER. The CDR3 region has the DNA TGCGCCAGCAGCCAAGAGTTTTATGGTCCAGGGGACATCACAGATACGCAGTATTTT. This gives the protein CASSQEFYGPGDITDTQYF.